This TCR beta chain was identified in a study of identical twins. Overall study findings and caveats: Shared out-of-frame alpha sequences (those common to twins) showed excess low generation probability. It was out-of-frame TCR alpha sharing in monozygotic twins that models underestimated. Weaker excess twin sharing was seen among beta out-of-frame sequences.

With respect to this clonotype: Its antigen is as yet unknown.

Template switching created a universal primer site, and the cDNA included unique molecular identifiers. TCRdb itself ran the 5' RACE reads through MiXCR, one entry per CDR3 protein. In the table there are some 710,000 distinct CDR3 sequences, around 6.1% of which are singletons. The CDR3 consists of 12 residues. V was trimmed by 0 bases and J by 7 bases, leaving 6 bases between them. The germline gives CDR1 SGHVS, CDR2 FQNEAQ. The TCR was taken from a man younger than 35 in good health. The V call is TRBV7-8, the J call TRBJ1-2, with D hard to call. Sequencing was carried out using naive T cells sorted from blood. CDR3 loop: CASSLASGGYTF. CDR3 DNA: TGTGCCAGCAGCTTAGCGAGTGGTGGCTACACCTTC.